This T cell receptor beta chain was captured by sequencing in a study of CD8 T cells in ankylosing spondylitis. Study-level points and caveats: Within ankylosing spondylitis blood, a TCR beta motif made up of under 10 highly homologous variants appeared to be characteristic.

Libraries for TCR beta were made by quantitative 5'-RACE with molecular barcodes. TCRdb passed the 5' RACE reads through MiXCR, listing each CDR3 protein once. The sample has approximately 140,000 distinct CDR3 sequences, about 42% seen once. Trimming took 1 base from V and 2 from J, leaving 14 bases between them. The CDR3 contains 16 residues. On this clonotype itself: Its matching antigen is unknown.

The TCR originated in a male donor with ankylosing spondylitis. This chain uses TRBV12-3 or TRBV12-4 with TRBJ1-1; D is undetermined. The specimen sequenced was synovial fluid, either unsorted or a sorted T cell fraction (not recorded which). The CDR3 loop is CASSLVGTWPNTEAFF. In nucleotides, the CDR3 is TGTGCCAGCAGTTTAGTGGGTACATGGCCTAACACTGAAGCTTTCTTT.